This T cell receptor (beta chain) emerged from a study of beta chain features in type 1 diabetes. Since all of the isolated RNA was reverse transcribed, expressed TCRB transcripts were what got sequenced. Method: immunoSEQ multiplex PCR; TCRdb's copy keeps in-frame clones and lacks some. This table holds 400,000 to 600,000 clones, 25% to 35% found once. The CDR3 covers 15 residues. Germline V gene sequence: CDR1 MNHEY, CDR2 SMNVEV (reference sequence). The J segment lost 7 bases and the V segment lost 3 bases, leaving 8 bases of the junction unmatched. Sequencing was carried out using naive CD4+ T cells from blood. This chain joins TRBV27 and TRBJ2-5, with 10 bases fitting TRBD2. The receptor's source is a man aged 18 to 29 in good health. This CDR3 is CASSFSGRAGTTQYF. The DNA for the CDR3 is TGTGCCAGCAGTTTCAGCGGGAGGGCCGGGACGACCCAGTACTTC.